This is a list of T cell receptor beta chains from one sample in a study of cytomegalovirus exposure and HLA in healthy donors. The protocol was immunoSEQ multiplex PCR, while the TCRdb copy is restricted to in-frame clones and leaves out a portion. The sample lists more than 95,000 clones, less than 85% occurring once. The source material was PBMCs. The receptors were sampled from a man aged 40-55 years in good health and CMV-seropositive. CDR3s leave out the opening cysteine and the closing phenylalanine or tryptophan. Fields, in order: V gene, J gene, CDR3 protein.

v_gene: TRBV30
j_gene: TRBJ1-6
CDR3aa: AWRTGSVAPLH

v_gene: TRBV4-2
j_gene: TRBJ2-4
CDR3aa: ASQPGGANSQY

v_gene: TRBV6-5
j_gene: TRBJ1-6
CDR3aa: ASSPRQGNSPLH

v_gene: TRBV7-6
j_gene: TRBJ1-1
CDR3aa: ASSGQGANTEAF

v_gene: TRBV4-2
j_gene: TRBJ1-2
CDR3aa: ASSQVPGGRSYT

v_gene: TRBV5-6
j_gene: TRBJ2-7
CDR3aa: ASSLLGGASYEQY

v_gene: TRBV11-1
j_gene: TRBJ2-3
CDR3aa: ASSRDRVITDTQY

v_gene: TRBV4-2
j_gene: TRBJ2-1
CDR3aa: ASSLSGSPYNEQF

v_gene: TRBV18
j_gene: TRBJ2-2
CDR3aa: ASSPAGNTGELF

v_gene: TRBV13
j_gene: TRBJ2-1
CDR3aa: ASSPLKAGGRDEQF

v_gene: TRBV9
j_gene: TRBJ2-7
CDR3aa: ASSSDSYEQY

v_gene: TRBV30
j_gene: TRBJ1-6
CDR3aa: AWRGSQGILVSNNSPLH

v_gene: TRBV28
j_gene: TRBJ2-1
CDR3aa: ASSSPGKREGHEQF

v_gene: TRBV5-1
j_gene: TRBJ2-1
CDR3aa: ASSPRTSGRGDEQF

v_gene: TRBV5-1
j_gene: TRBJ1-3
CDR3aa: ASNSGQPSGNTIY

v_gene: TRBV10-3
j_gene: TRBJ2-5
CDR3aa: AISEGLAGGRGETQY

v_gene: TRBV11-2
j_gene: TRBJ2-7
CDR3aa: ASSLASSGTYSYEQY

v_gene: TRBV5-1
j_gene: TRBJ1-1
CDR3aa: ASSRGAANTEAF

v_gene: TRBV30
j_gene: TRBJ2-3
CDR3aa: AWSVGGPTDTQY

v_gene: TRBV27
j_gene: TRBJ2-7
CDR3aa: ASSLSLERGLSYEQY

v_gene: TRBV5-4
j_gene: TRBJ2-7
CDR3aa: ASSRGLAGGFKAYEQY

v_gene: TRBV5-4
j_gene: TRBJ2-2
CDR3aa: ASSPRQGPTGELF

v_gene: TRBV29-1
j_gene: TRBJ2-7
CDR3aa: SVDPGQGSTSGGRESYEQY

v_gene: TRBV11-2
j_gene: .
CDR3aa: ASSLLRWGDEQY

v_gene: TRBV7-3
j_gene: TRBJ2-7
CDR3aa: ASSLTGQSNHEQY

v_gene: TRBV2
j_gene: TRBJ1-5
CDR3aa: ASSDKISNQPQH

v_gene: TRBV23-1
j_gene: TRBJ2-7
CDR3aa: ASRPRLAPNYEQY

v_gene: TRBV27
j_gene: TRBJ2-2
CDR3aa: ASSLIGQRGPGELF

v_gene: TRBV19
j_gene: TRBJ2-7
CDR3aa: ASSTPVYPYEQY

v_gene: TRBV4-1
j_gene: TRBJ2-1
CDR3aa: ASSPISGTSYNEQF

v_gene: TRBV7-9
j_gene: TRBJ2-7
CDR3aa: ASSLSGFGEQY

v_gene: TRBV4-1
j_gene: TRBJ2-7
CDR3aa: ASSQEKGVPYEQY

v_gene: TRBV5-4
j_gene: TRBJ2-3
CDR3aa: ASSSTLLGLAGVDTQY

v_gene: TRBV7-6
j_gene: TRBJ2-7
CDR3aa: ASSSPSESYEQY

v_gene: TRBV7-2
j_gene: TRBJ2-1
CDR3aa: ASSPRSPTGGHHNEQF

v_gene: TRBV4-1
j_gene: TRBJ1-1
CDR3aa: ASSQPPGQGSEAF

v_gene: TRBV6-4
j_gene: TRBJ2-3
CDR3aa: ASSEGQGVTDTQY

v_gene: TRBV29-1
j_gene: TRBJ2-7
CDR3aa: SVVRSGGAVEQY

v_gene: TRBV25-1
j_gene: TRBJ1-2
CDR3aa: ASSRGGDYGYT

v_gene: TRBV19
j_gene: TRBJ2-5
CDR3aa: ASSSFEGVWETQY

v_gene: TRBV7-8
j_gene: TRBJ1-6
CDR3aa: ASSPRAGSSYNSPLH

v_gene: TRBV6-6
j_gene: .
CDR3aa: ASGGQGYEQY